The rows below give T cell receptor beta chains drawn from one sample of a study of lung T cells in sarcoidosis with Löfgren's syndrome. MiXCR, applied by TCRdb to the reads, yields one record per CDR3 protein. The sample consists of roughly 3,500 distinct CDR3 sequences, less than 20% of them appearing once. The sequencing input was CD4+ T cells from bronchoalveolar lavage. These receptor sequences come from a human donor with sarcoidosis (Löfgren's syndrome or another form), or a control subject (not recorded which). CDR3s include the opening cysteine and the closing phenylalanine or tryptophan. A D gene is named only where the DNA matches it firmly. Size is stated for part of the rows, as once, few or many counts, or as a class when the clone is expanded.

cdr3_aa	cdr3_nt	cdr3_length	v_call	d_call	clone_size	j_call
CASSPDSTDTQYF	TGTGCCAGTAGTCCGGACAGCACAGATACGCAGTATTTT	13	TRBV19	-	few	TRBJ2-3
CASSFGTSGGDTQYF	TGTGCCAGCAGCTTTGGTACTAGCGGGGGAGATACGCAGTATTTT	15	TRBV5-4	TRBD2	medium-sized	TRBJ2-3
CSVGVSGNTIYF	TGCAGCGTAGGAGTCTCTGGAAACACCATATATTTT	12	TRBV29-1	-	large	TRBJ1-3
CASSFDALHSRPQHF	TGCGCCAGCAGTTTCGATGCTCTTCATAGCCGGCCCCAGCATTTT	15	TRBV12-3/TRBV12-4	-	-	TRBJ1-5
CATSALTGTSGTGELFF	TGTGCCACCAGTGCCCTGACAGGGACTAGCGGGACCGGGGAGCTGTTTTTT	17	TRBV24-1	TRBD2	few	TRBJ2-2
CACSVETPWTVYGYTF	TGTGCCTGCAGCGTAGAAACGCCCTGGACAGTTTATGGCTACACCTTC	16	TRBV9	-	-	TRBJ1-2
CASAPGTSRTDTQYF	TGTGCCAGCGCCCCCGGGACTAGCCGCACAGATACGCAGTATTTT	15	TRBV7-2	TRBD2	medium-sized	TRBJ2-3
CASSERRYGYTF	TGTGCCAGCAGTGAACGTCGCTATGGCTACACCTTC	12	TRBV6-1	-	medium-sized	TRBJ1-2
CASSRDRGHTEAFF	TGTGCCAGCAGCCGGGACAGGGGGCACACTGAAGCTTTCTTT	14	TRBV5-4	TRBD1	medium-sized	TRBJ1-1
CASSLRQGTYEQYF	TGTGCCAGCAGCTTAAGGCAGGGGACCTACGAGCAGTACTTC	14	TRBV7-8	-	-	TRBJ2-7
CATSDGLAVSTDTQYF	TGTGCCACCAGTGACGGACTAGCAGTTAGCACAGATACGCAGTATTTT	16	TRBV24-1	TRBD2	medium-sized	TRBJ2-3
CSARAQDRFSNQPQHF	TGCAGTGCTAGGGCTCAGGACAGGTTTTCCAATCAGCCCCAGCATTTT	16	TRBV20-1	TRBD1	medium-sized	TRBJ1-5
CASSPITDTQYF	TGTGCCAGCAGCCCCATCACAGATACGCAGTATTTT	12	TRBV9	-	medium-sized	TRBJ2-3
CASSRQRGGRNTGELFF	TGTGCCAGTAGTAGGCAGAGGGGAGGGAGAAACACCGGGGAGCTGTTTTTT	17	TRBV19	TRBD2	many	TRBJ2-2